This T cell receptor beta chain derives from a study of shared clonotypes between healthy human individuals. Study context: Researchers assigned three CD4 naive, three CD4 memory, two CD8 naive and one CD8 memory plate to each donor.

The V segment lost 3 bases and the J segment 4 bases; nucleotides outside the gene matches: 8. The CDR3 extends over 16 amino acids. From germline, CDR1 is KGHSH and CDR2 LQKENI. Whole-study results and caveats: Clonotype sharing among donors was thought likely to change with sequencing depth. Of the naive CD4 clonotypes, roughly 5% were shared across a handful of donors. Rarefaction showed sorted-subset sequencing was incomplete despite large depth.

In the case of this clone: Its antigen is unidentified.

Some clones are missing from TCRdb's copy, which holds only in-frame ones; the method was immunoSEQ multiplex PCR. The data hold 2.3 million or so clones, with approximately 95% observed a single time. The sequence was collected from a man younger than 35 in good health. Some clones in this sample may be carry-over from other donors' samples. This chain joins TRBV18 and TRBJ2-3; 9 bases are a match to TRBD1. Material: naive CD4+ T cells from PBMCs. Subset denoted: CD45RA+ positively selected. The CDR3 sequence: CASSPAGTGRADTQYF. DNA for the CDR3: TGTGCCAGCTCACCGGCAGGGACAGGGAGGGCAGATACGCAGTATTTT.